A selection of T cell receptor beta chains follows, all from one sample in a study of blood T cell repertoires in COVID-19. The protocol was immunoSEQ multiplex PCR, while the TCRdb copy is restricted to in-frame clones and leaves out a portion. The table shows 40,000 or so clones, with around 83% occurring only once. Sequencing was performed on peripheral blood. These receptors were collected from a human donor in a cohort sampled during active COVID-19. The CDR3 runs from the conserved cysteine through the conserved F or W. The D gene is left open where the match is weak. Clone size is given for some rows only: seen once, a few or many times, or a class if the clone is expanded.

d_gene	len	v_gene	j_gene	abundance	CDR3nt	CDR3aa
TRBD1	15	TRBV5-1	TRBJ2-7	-	TGCGCCAGCAGCTCCCGGACAGGGGCTTCCTACGAGCAGTACTTC	CASSSRTGASYEQYF
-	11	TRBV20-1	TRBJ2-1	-	TGCAGTGCTAGAGCTCCGAATGAGCAGTTCTTC	CSARAPNEQFF
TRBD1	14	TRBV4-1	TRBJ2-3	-	TGCGCCAGCAGCCTAAGACAGGGAGCAGATACGCAGTATTTT	CASSLRQGADTQYF
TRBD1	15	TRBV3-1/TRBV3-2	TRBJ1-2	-	TGTGCCAGCAGCCAAAAGGACAGGATTAACTATGGCTACACCTTC	CASSQKDRINYGYTF
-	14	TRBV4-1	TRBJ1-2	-	TGCGCCAGCAGCCAAGCACAGGGTGACTATGGCTACACCTTC	CASSQAQGDYGYTF
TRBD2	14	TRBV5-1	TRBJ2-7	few	TGCGCCAGTAAGATAGCGGGGGGCCCCTACGAGCAGTACTTC	CASKIAGGPYEQYF
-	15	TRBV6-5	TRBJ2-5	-	TGTGCCAGCAGACAAAACGAGGTTGCGCGGGAGACCCAGTACTTC	CASRQNEVARETQYF
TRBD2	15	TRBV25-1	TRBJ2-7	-	TGTGCCAGCAGTGACCCCCGGGACTACTCCTACGAGCAGTACTTC	CASSDPRDYSYEQYF
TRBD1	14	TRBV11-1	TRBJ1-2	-	TGTGCCAGCAGCCCCGGGACAGGGGGGTATGGCTACACCTTC	CASSPGTGGYGYTF
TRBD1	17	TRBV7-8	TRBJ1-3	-	TGTGCCAGCAGCCTCCGGACAGGCGGCCACTCTGGAAACACCATATATTTT	CASSLRTGGHSGNTIYF
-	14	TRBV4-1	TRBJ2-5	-	TGCGCCAGCAGCCACGGGGCGGGGAAGGAGACCCAGTACTTC	CASSHGAGKETQYF
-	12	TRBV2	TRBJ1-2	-	TGTGCCAGCCGTGGGCCAGGGGAAGGCTACACCTTC	CASRGPGEGYTF
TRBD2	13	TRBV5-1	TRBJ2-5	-	TGCGCCAGCAGCCCGGGGGGGGGAAAGACCCAGTACTTC	CASSPGGGKTQYF
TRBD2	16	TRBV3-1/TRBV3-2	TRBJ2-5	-	TGTGCCAGCAGCCAATATAGCGGGGGTCTAAGCAGAACCCAGTACTTC	CASSQYSGGLSRTQYF
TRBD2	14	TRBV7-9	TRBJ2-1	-	TGTGCCAGCAGCCGGACTAGCGGGGGGAATGAGCAGTTCTTC	CASSRTSGGNEQFF
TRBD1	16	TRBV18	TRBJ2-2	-	TGTGCCAGCTCACCCCGGGGACAGGAGAACACCGGGGAGCTGTTTTTT	CASSPRGQENTGELFF
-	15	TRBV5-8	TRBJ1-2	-	TGTGCCAGCAGCTTGGCCGGCGGGGAAGCCTATGGCTACACCTTC	CASSLAGGEAYGYTF
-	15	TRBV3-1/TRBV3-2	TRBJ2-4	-	TGTGCCAGCAGCCAAGGGGGAGGGGGGATGGACATTCAGTACTTC	CASSQGGGGMDIQYF
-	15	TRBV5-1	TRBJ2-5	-	TGCGCCAGCAGCTTGAGTCCCCGGGGTCAAGAGACCCAGTACTTC	CASSLSPRGQETQYF
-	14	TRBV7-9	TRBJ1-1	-	TGTGCCAGCAGCTTAGGGGCCGTGAACACTGAAGCTTTCTTT	CASSLGAVNTEAFF
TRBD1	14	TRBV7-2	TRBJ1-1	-	TGTGCCAGCAGCCCCTCGACAGGGGGCACTGAAGCTTTCTTT	CASSPSTGGTEAFF
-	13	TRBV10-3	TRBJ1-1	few	TGTGCCATCAGTGGCGGCGGGTTCAACGAAGCTTTCTTT	CAISGGGFNEAFF
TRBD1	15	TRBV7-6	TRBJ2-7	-	TGTGCCAGCAGCTTAATGACAGGGGGCGGGTACGAGCAGTACTTC	CASSLMTGGGYEQYF
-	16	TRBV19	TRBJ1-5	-	TGTGCCAGTAGTTTTCTACCTTCAGGGGATAGTCAGCCCCAGCATTTT	CASSFLPSGDSQPQHF